Listed below are T cell receptor beta chains from one sample, sequenced in a study of PD-L1 blockade in urothelial cancer. Produced via immunoSEQ multiplex PCR; TCRdb's table is partial and in-frame only. The data contain about 82,000 clones, 87% of them singletons. This specimen was PBMCs, taken around atezolizumab (anti-PD-L1) treatment. The source of these receptors is a woman between 65 and 79 years old with urothelial cancer. The CDR3 runs from the conserved cysteine through the conserved F or W. Each record gives: J gene, V gene, D gene, clone size, CDR3 DNA, CDR3 protein. A D gene is named only where the DNA matches it firmly. Not all rows give a size; the values are once, few, many and, for expanded clones, a class.

J gene: TRBJ2-2
V gene: TRBV19
D gene: TRBD2
clone size: .
CDR3 DNA: TGTGCCAGTACCACGGGGGGGGACGGCACCGGGGAGCTGTTTTTT
CDR3 protein: CASTTGGDGTGELFF

J gene: TRBJ1-5
V gene: TRBV6-1
D gene: TRBD1
clone size: few
CDR3 DNA: TGTGCCAGCAGTGAAGGAGTAGGGGGCTATAGCAATCAGCCCCAGCATTTT
CDR3 protein: CASSEGVGGYSNQPQHF

J gene: TRBJ2-3
V gene: TRBV2
D gene: TRBD2
clone size: .
CDR3 DNA: TGTGCCAGCAGTCGACTAGCGGGGGGGACAGATACGCAGTATTTT
CDR3 protein: CASSRLAGGTDTQYF

J gene: TRBJ2-1
V gene: TRBV13
D gene: .
clone size: .
CDR3 DNA: TGTGCCAGCAGCTCTACGACTCTACCCCCTTACAATGAGCAGTTCTTC
CDR3 protein: CASSSTTLPPYNEQFF

J gene: TRBJ2-7
V gene: TRBV11-2
D gene: .
clone size: .
CDR3 DNA: TGTGCCAGCAGCTTAGGATCGGGGAACGAGCAGTACTTC
CDR3 protein: CASSLGSGNEQYF

J gene: TRBJ2-3
V gene: TRBV5-1
D gene: .
clone size: .
CDR3 DNA: TGCGCCAGCAGCTTGGACTCTAGCACAGATACGCAGTATTTT
CDR3 protein: CASSLDSSTDTQYF

J gene: TRBJ1-2
V gene: TRBV6-5
D gene: TRBD1
clone size: .
CDR3 DNA: TGTGCCAGCATAAATTACAGGGGGGATGGCTACACCTTC
CDR3 protein: CASINYRGDGYTF

J gene: TRBJ2-7
V gene: TRBV7-8
D gene: TRBD1
clone size: once
CDR3 DNA: TGTGCCAGCAGCTTAGGACAGGGATATGCCTACGAGCAGTACTTC
CDR3 protein: CASSLGQGYAYEQYF

J gene: TRBJ1-1
V gene: TRBV27
D gene: .
clone size: .
CDR3 DNA: TGTGCCAGCAACTTCAACGGAGGCCCGGACACTGAAGCTTTCTTT
CDR3 protein: CASNFNGGPDTEAFF

J gene: TRBJ2-3
V gene: TRBV29-1
D gene: .
clone size: .
CDR3 DNA: TGCAGCGTTGTCCGCAGGGTAACAGATACGCAGTATTTT
CDR3 protein: CSVVRRVTDTQYF

J gene: TRBJ2-3
V gene: TRBV27
D gene: TRBD1
clone size: .
CDR3 DNA: TGTGCCAGCAGTTTATATGACGGGACAGGGGGCGAAGTTGTTAACTTT
CDR3 protein: CASSLYDGTGGEVVNF

J gene: TRBJ2-2
V gene: TRBV2
D gene: .
clone size: .
CDR3 DNA: TGTGCCAGCAGTCGGGACGGGGGTAGGACCGGGGAGCTGTTTTTT
CDR3 protein: CASSRDGGRTGELFF

J gene: TRBJ2-4
V gene: TRBV18
D gene: TRBD1
clone size: .
CDR3 DNA: TGTGCCAGCTCACTACTACTCGACACAGGGGCCGGTCCCAACATTCAGTACTTC
CDR3 protein: CASSLLLDTGAGPNIQYF

J gene: TRBJ2-1
V gene: TRBV6-5
D gene: .
clone size: .
CDR3 DNA: TGTGCCAGCAGTCCACCCCACAGGTACAATGAGCAGTTCTTC
CDR3 protein: CASSPPHRYNEQFF

J gene: TRBJ2-7
V gene: TRBV4-1
D gene: TRBD2
clone size: once
CDR3 DNA: TGCGCCAGCAGCCAAGGTCAAGGTAGCGGGTTTTCCTACGAGCAGTACTTC
CDR3 protein: CASSQGQGSGFSYEQYF

J gene: TRBJ1-1
V gene: TRBV7-2
D gene: .
clone size: .
CDR3 DNA: TGTGCCAGCAGCTTGGTCGAGCGGACTGAAGCTTTCTTT
CDR3 protein: CASSLVERTEAFF

J gene: TRBJ2-1
V gene: TRBV9
D gene: TRBD2
clone size: .
CDR3 DNA: TGTGCCAGCAGCGTAGATTGGAAGGTTTGGAGCGGGGGGGCCGTTGAGCAGTTCTTC
CDR3 protein: CASSVDWKVWSGGAVEQFF

J gene: TRBJ2-5
V gene: TRBV4-3
D gene: TRBD1
clone size: .
CDR3 DNA: TGCGCCAGCAGCCAGGACAGGGGAGGAGAGACCCAGTACTTC
CDR3 protein: CASSQDRGGETQYF

J gene: TRBJ2-7
V gene: TRBV5-3
D gene: .
clone size: .
CDR3 DNA: TGTGCCAGAAGCAACAGGGACCCCAGCTCCTACGAGCAGTACTTC
CDR3 protein: CARSNRDPSSYEQYF

J gene: TRBJ2-5
V gene: TRBV18
D gene: .
clone size: .
CDR3 DNA: TGTGCCAGCTCTCGATACGGGGGTGGTTGGGAGACCCAGTACTTC
CDR3 protein: CASSRYGGGWETQYF

J gene: TRBJ2-1
V gene: TRBV29-1
D gene: TRBD2
clone size: .
CDR3 DNA: TGCAGCGCTCAGGGAGGGCCGAATGAGCAGTTCTTC
CDR3 protein: CSAQGGPNEQFF

J gene: TRBJ1-1
V gene: TRBV9
D gene: .
clone size: .
CDR3 DNA: TGTGCCAGCAGCGTTGGGGGGACGGTGAACACTGAAGCTTTCTTT
CDR3 protein: CASSVGGTVNTEAFF

J gene: TRBJ1-1
V gene: TRBV27
D gene: .
clone size: .
CDR3 DNA: TGTGCCAGCAGTTTACTGGGGGGGACTGAAGCTTTCTTT
CDR3 protein: CASSLLGGTEAFF

J gene: TRBJ2-4
V gene: TRBV4-1
D gene: TRBD2
clone size: .
CDR3 DNA: TGCGCCAGCAGCCAAGCCCGGGGGGACTTGCCAAACATTCAGTACTTC
CDR3 protein: CASSQARGDLPNIQYF

J gene: TRBJ2-1
V gene: TRBV4-2
D gene: .
clone size: .
CDR3 DNA: TGTGCCAGCAGCCTGAACCTAGCAAGTAGCTCCTACAATGAGCAGTTCTTC
CDR3 protein: CASSLNLASSSYNEQFF

J gene: TRBJ2-7
V gene: TRBV6-1
D gene: .
clone size: few
CDR3 DNA: TGTGCCAGCAGTGTTGTGGGGCCGGGCGAGCAGTACTTC
CDR3 protein: CASSVVGPGEQYF

J gene: TRBJ1-1
V gene: TRBV6-1
D gene: .
clone size: .
CDR3 DNA: TGTGCCAGCAGTGTCAGTGCTTACATGAACACTGAAGCTTTCTTT
CDR3 protein: CASSVSAYMNTEAFF

J gene: TRBJ1-5
V gene: TRBV19
D gene: .
clone size: .
CDR3 DNA: TGTGCCAGTAGTAAATCTTCAGGGAATCAGCCCCAGCATTTT
CDR3 protein: CASSKSSGNQPQHF

J gene: TRBJ2-7
V gene: TRBV6-5
D gene: TRBD2
clone size: medium-sized
CDR3 DNA: TGTGCCAGCGGGCTAGCGGGATCTTACGAGCAGTACTTC
CDR3 protein: CASGLAGSYEQYF

J gene: TRBJ2-5
V gene: TRBV29-1
D gene: TRBD2
clone size: once
CDR3 DNA: TGCAGCGTTGTTGAACTAGCGGGGGTTGGGGAGACCCAGTACTTC
CDR3 protein: CSVVELAGVGETQYF

J gene: TRBJ1-1
V gene: TRBV4-1
D gene: .
clone size: .
CDR3 DNA: TGCGCCAGCAGCCAAGGGGGCCCTGAAGCTTTCTTT
CDR3 protein: CASSQGGPEAFF

J gene: TRBJ2-2
V gene: TRBV5-1
D gene: .
clone size: once
CDR3 DNA: TGCGCCAGCAGCTTGGGAACGGTGAACACCGGGGAGCTGTTTTTT
CDR3 protein: CASSLGTVNTGELFF

J gene: TRBJ2-7
V gene: TRBV2
D gene: TRBD1
clone size: .
CDR3 DNA: TGTGCCAGCAGTGTTTCCCCGGGACAGAGCTCCTACGAGCAGTACTTC
CDR3 protein: CASSVSPGQSSYEQYF

J gene: TRBJ2-5
V gene: TRBV4-1
D gene: .
clone size: once
CDR3 DNA: TGCGCCAGCGGCCGGGAGCTCCAAGAGACCCAGTACTTC
CDR3 protein: CASGRELQETQYF

J gene: TRBJ2-3
V gene: TRBV4-1
D gene: TRBD2
clone size: .
CDR3 DNA: TGCGCCAGCAGCCCAGCCCCGGGACTAGCGGGGGGCTCCGTTAGCACAGATACGCAGTATTTT
CDR3 protein: CASSPAPGLAGGSVSTDTQYF

J gene: TRBJ2-7
V gene: TRBV27
D gene: TRBD1
clone size: .
CDR3 DNA: TGTGCCAGCAGTTCCCGACAGGGGAGCTCCTACGAGCAGTACTTC
CDR3 protein: CASSSRQGSSYEQYF

J gene: TRBJ2-7
V gene: TRBV6-5
D gene: TRBD1
clone size: .
CDR3 DNA: TGTGCCAGCAGGCCCGGGACAGGGTCCTACGAGCAGTACTTC
CDR3 protein: CASRPGTGSYEQYF

J gene: TRBJ2-7
V gene: TRBV7-6
D gene: .
clone size: .
CDR3 DNA: TGTGCCAGCAGCCCAAGTGGGAGCGGCGAGCAGTACTTC
CDR3 protein: CASSPSGSGEQYF

J gene: TRBJ2-1
V gene: TRBV4-1
D gene: .
clone size: once
CDR3 DNA: TGCGCCAGCAGCCAGCCTCGGAGTGAGCAGTTCTTC
CDR3 protein: CASSQPRSEQFF

J gene: TRBJ1-6
V gene: TRBV30
D gene: .
clone size: .
CDR3 DNA: TGTGCCTGGAGTAAGCTCCTCGACAGCCTCAATAATTCACCCCTCCACTTT
CDR3 protein: CAWSKLLDSLNNSPLHF

J gene: TRBJ1-3
V gene: TRBV27
D gene: .
clone size: .
CDR3 DNA: TGTGCCAGCCGCGCCTCAGGATCTGGAAACACCATATATTTT
CDR3 protein: CASRASGSGNTIYF

J gene: TRBJ2-1
V gene: TRBV9
D gene: .
clone size: .
CDR3 DNA: TGTGCCAGCAGCCTTCCACGGGAAGCCGCCTACAATGAGCAGTTCTTC
CDR3 protein: CASSLPREAAYNEQFF

J gene: TRBJ1-1
V gene: TRBV10-2
D gene: .
clone size: .
CDR3 DNA: TGCGCCAGCAGTGAGTGGGGGGGGACAGCTTTCTTT
CDR3 protein: CASSEWGGTAFF

J gene: TRBJ2-2
V gene: TRBV6-1
D gene: .
clone size: .
CDR3 DNA: TGTGCCAGCAGACAGGGCCCCGGGGAGCTGTTTTTT
CDR3 protein: CASRQGPGELFF

J gene: TRBJ1-1
V gene: TRBV9
D gene: TRBD1
clone size: .
CDR3 DNA: TGTGCCAGCAGCCCCAGGACAGGCGGGATAACTGAAGCTTTCTTT
CDR3 protein: CASSPRTGGITEAFF

J gene: TRBJ2-6
V gene: TRBV5-1
D gene: .
clone size: .
CDR3 DNA: TGCGCCAGCAGAGTACAGGCGGGGGCCAACGTCCTGACTTTC
CDR3 protein: CASRVQAGANVLTF

J gene: TRBJ2-3
V gene: TRBV27
D gene: TRBD1
clone size: .
CDR3 DNA: TGTGCCAGCAGTGGGGATTGGACAGGGGGCACAGATACGCAGTATTTT
CDR3 protein: CASSGDWTGGTDTQYF

J gene: TRBJ1-1
V gene: TRBV2
D gene: TRBD1
clone size: .
CDR3 DNA: TGTGCCAGCCAAGGGACAGGGCTGCCCACTGAAGCTTTCTTT
CDR3 protein: CASQGTGLPTEAFF

J gene: TRBJ2-5
V gene: TRBV7-3
D gene: .
clone size: .
CDR3 DNA: TGTGCCAGCAGCCCTGGGGGGAGGACTTACCAAGAGACCCAGTACTTC
CDR3 protein: CASSPGGRTYQETQYF

J gene: TRBJ1-6
V gene: TRBV13
D gene: TRBD1
clone size: .
CDR3 DNA: TGTGCCAGCAGCCTCGGACAGGGAGGAGGTTCACCCCTCCACTTT
CDR3 protein: CASSLGQGGGSPLHF

J gene: TRBJ2-5
V gene: TRBV5-1
D gene: TRBD2
clone size: .
CDR3 DNA: TGCGCCAGCAGCTTGGCCGTCGGTCTAGCGGGAAGACAAGAGACCCAGTACTTC
CDR3 protein: CASSLAVGLAGRQETQYF